Detailed here is one T cell receptor beta chain. These data come from a study of shared clonotypes between healthy human individuals. The study drew its donors from healthy HIV-negative adults without recent acute infections or vaccinations. TCRdb's table, derived via immunoSEQ multiplex PCR, lists solely in-frame clones and lacks some. The sample lists 2 million to 3 million clones; around nine tenths were seen once. The sequenced sample consisted of naive CD4+ T cells sorted from blood. Subset denoted: CD45RA+ positively selected. The sequence was obtained from a man aged 18 to 29 in good health.

CDR3 sequence reads: CASSGTREAFF. The CDR3 DNA is TGTGCCAGCAGTGGAACACGTGAAGCTTTCTTT. This chain links TRBV2 with TRBJ1-1; D not resolved. Per the germline V gene, CDR1 is SNHLY and CDR2 is FYNNEI. The CDR3 has 11 residues. Trimming cost V 4 bases and J 7 bases, with 7 bases left between them.